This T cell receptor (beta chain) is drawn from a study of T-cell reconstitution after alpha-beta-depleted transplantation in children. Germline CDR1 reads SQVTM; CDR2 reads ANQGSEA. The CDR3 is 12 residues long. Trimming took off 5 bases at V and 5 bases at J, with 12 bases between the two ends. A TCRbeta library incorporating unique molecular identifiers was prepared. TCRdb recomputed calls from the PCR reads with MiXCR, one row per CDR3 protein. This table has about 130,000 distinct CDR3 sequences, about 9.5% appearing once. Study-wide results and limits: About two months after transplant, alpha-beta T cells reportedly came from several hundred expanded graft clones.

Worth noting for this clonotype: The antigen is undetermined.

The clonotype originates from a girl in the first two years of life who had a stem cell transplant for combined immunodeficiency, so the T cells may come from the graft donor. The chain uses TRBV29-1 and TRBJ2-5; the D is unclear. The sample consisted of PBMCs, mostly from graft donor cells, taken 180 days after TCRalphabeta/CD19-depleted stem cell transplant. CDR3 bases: TGCAGCGTTCGCGACGCGGATGAGACCCAGTACTTC. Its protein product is CSVRDADETQYF.